The 3 T cell receptor beta chains presented below share a single source sample, sequenced in a study of T cells in Graves' hyperthyroidism and ophthalmopathy. Amplified TCR beta CDR3 regions derived from RNA transcripts. The study used the HTBI primer set for a first-round RT-PCR of the TCR CDR3. TCRdb re-called the multiplex PCR reads with MiXCR, one entry per CDR3 protein. The sample lists some 490,000 distinct CDR3 sequences; 22% were seen once. The sample taken for sequencing was blood. The receptors were gathered from a woman between 65 and 79 years old with Graves' ophthalmopathy.

The V call is TRBV20-1, the J call TRBJ2-7; D not resolved. V dropped 5 bases and J dropped 7 bases, with 18 bases sitting between them. Germline assignment: CDR1 DFQATT and CDR2 SNEGSKA (reference sequence). The CDR3 loop spans 13 amino acids. The CDR3 loop reads CSAPPGPMREQYF. CDR3 sequence (DNA): TGCAGTGCTCCCCCCGGACCCATGAGGGAGCAGTACTTC.

This clonotype showed up just a few times. This sequence joins TRBV6-1 and TRBJ2-3; D is tentatively TRBD1 or TRBD2 (5 bases each). V gave up 6 bases and J gave up 8 bases, with 15 bases separating them. Germline CDR1 is MNHNS and CDR2 is SASEGT. The CDR3 covers 13 residues. CDR3 sequence: CASSQGVSATQYF. The CDR3 DNA is TGTGCCAGCAGCCAGGGAGTGTCAGCTACGCAGTATTTT.

The CDR3 sequence is CAISEVGTDTQYF. CDR3 bases: TGTGCCATCAGTGAAGTGGGCACAGATACGCAGTATTTT. The V gene is TRBV10-3, the J gene TRBJ2-3; the D is unclear. The V gene's germline CDR1 is ENHRY and CDR2 SYGVKD. V lost 3 bases and J 1 base, leaving 5 bases between the germline ends. The CDR3 runs 13 residues.